The clone carrying this T cell receptor (beta chain) appeared a few times. This specimen belongs to a study of blood T cell repertoires in COVID-19. Study as a whole: The United States, Italy and Spain provided the acute and convalescent COVID-19 samples. Sample material is recorded as cDNA or gDNA derived from T cells, B-cell-depleted T cells, or PBMCs.

The germline V gene encodes CDR1 MNHEY and CDR2 SVGAGI. This CDR3 region has 14 residues. The ends were cut back, 5 bases at V and 8 bases at J, with 18 bases in the middle. In the source study's methods: How many nucleated cells were present was estimated from reference gene primer amplification. Only in-frame clones appear in the TCRdb table, and some are missing; sequencing was by immunoSEQ multiplex PCR. The V and J calls and clone size were taken over from that table, and D and trimming were inferred from the DNA. This table holds roughly 120,000 clones, less than 75% found once. This TCR was sampled from a human donor with acute or convalescent COVID-19. The donor label of this sample is uncertain. Sequencing was performed on peripheral blood. This chain connects TRBV6-5 to TRBJ1-2, with D possibly matching TRBD1 (5 bases). CDR3 in DNA: TGTGCCAGCAGTCCCCTGGAGGGGTTTGGAGGCTACACCTTC. Amino acids: CASSPLEGFGGYTF.